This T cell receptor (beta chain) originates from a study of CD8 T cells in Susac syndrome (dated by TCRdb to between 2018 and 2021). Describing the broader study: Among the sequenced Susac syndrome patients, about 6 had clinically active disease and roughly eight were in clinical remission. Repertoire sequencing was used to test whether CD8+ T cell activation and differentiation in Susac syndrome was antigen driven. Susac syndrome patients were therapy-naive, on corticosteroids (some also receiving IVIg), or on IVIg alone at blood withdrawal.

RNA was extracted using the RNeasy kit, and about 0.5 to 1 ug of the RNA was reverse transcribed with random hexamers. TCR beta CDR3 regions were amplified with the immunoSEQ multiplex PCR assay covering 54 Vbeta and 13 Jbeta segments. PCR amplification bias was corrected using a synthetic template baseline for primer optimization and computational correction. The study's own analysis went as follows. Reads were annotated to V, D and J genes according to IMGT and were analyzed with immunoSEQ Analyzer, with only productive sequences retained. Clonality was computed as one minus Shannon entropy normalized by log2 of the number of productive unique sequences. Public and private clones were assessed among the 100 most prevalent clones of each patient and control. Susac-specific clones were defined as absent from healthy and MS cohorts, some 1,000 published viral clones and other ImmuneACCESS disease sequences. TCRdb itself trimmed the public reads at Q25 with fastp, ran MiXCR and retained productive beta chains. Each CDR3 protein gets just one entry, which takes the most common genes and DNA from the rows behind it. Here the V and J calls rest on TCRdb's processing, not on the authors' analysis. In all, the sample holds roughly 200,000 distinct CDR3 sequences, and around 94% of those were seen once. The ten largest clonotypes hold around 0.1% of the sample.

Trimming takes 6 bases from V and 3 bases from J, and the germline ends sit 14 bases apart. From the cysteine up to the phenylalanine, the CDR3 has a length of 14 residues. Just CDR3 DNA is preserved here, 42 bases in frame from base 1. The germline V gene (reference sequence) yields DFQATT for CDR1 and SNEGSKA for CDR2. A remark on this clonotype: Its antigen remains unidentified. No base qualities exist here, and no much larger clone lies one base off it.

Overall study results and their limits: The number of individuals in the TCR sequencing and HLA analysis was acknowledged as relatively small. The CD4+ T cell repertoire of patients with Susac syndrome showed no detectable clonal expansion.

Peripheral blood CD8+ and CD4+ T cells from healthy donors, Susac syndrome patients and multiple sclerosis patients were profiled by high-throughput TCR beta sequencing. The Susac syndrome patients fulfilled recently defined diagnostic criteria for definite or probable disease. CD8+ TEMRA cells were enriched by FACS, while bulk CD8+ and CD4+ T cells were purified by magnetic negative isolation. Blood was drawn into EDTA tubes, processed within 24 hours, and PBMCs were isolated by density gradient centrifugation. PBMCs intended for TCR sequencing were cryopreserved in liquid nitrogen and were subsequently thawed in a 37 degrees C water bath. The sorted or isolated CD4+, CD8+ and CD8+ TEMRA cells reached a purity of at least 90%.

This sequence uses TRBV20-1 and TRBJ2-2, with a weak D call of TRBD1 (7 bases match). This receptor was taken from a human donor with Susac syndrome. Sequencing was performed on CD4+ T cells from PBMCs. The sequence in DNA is TGCAGTGCCCGCAGGGGGGTTGACACCGGGGAGCTGTTTTTT. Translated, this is CSARRGVDTGELFF.